The clone carrying this T cell receptor beta chain was counted ten times or more. The antigen is not known. TCRdb redid the calling of the reads with MiXCR, one entry per CDR3 protein. The table includes under 300,000 distinct CDR3 sequences, over 15% detected once. The data derive from a study of T cell repertoires in cytomegalovirus infection. In the study overall: CMV infection plus the matching HLA type was flagged by public TCR beta signatures.

The V gene's germline CDR1 is LNHDA and CDR2 SQIVND (reference sequence). The CDR3 is made up of 15 amino acids. V was pared by 1 base and J by 4 bases, with 13 bases between. Study-wide results and limits: Frequencies of public TCR beta families were cumulated, and this identified carriers of CMV plus the relevant HLA.

This sequence was found in a human donor in good health (CMV status not recorded). Some clones in this sample may be carry-over from other donors' samples. Sample: CD8+ T cells from PBMCs. The chain recombines TRBV19 with TRBJ1-2; the D is unclear. In DNA form, the CDR3 reads TGTGCCAGTAGTATAGCTACAGCATCCCTCTATGGCTACACCTTC. This encodes CASSIATASLYGYTF. Using reference TRBV19 and TRBJ1-2 for the parts outside the CDR3, the full variable domain is DGGITQSPKYLFRKEGQNVTLSCEQNLNHDAMYWYRQDPGQGLRLIYYSQIVNDFQKGDIAEGYSVSREKKESFPLTVTSAQKNPTAFYLCASSIATASLYGYTFGSGTRLTVV.